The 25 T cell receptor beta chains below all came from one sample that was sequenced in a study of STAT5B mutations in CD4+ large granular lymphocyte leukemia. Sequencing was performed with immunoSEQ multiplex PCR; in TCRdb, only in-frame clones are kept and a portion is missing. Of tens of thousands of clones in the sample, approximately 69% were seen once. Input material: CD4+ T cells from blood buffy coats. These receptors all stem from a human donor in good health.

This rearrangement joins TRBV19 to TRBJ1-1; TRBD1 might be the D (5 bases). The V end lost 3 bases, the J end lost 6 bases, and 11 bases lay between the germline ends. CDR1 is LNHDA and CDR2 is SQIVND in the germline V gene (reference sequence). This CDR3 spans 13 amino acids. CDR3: CASSIRGDSEAFF. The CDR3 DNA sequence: TGTGCCAGTAGTATTCGGGGCGACTCTGAAGCTTTCTTT. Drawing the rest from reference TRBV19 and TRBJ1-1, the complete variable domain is DGGITQSPKYLFRKEGQNVTLSCEQNLNHDAMYWYRQDPGQGLRLIYYSQIVNDFQKGDIAEGYSVSREKKESFPLTVTSAQKNPTAFYLCASSIRGDSEAFFGQGTRLTVV.

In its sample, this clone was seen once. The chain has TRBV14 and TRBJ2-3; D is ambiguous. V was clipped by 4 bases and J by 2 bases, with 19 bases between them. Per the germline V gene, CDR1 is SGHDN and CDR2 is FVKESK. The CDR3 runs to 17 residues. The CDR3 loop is CASSRSPGFGTTDTQYF. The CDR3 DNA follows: TGTGCCAGCAGCCGATCTCCCGGATTTGGAACCACAGATACGCAGTATTTT.

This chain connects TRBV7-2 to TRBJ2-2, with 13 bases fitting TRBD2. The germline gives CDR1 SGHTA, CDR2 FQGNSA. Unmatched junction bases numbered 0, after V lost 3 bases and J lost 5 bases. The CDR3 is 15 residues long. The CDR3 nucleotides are TGTGCCAGCAGCTTGGGACTAGCGGGAACCGGGGAGCTGTTTTTT. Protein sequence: CASSLGLAGTGELFF.

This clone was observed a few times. CDR3 in amino acids: CASGGQGNYGYTF. DNA for the CDR3: TGTGCCAGCGGAGGACAGGGTAACTATGGCTACACCTTC. This sequence joins TRBV7-2 and TRBJ1-2; 8 bases are a match to TRBD1. The V gene's germline CDR1 is SGHTA and CDR2 FQGNSA. CDR3 length: 13 amino acids. Trimming removed 8 bases from V and 1 base from J; junction bases left unmatched: 3.

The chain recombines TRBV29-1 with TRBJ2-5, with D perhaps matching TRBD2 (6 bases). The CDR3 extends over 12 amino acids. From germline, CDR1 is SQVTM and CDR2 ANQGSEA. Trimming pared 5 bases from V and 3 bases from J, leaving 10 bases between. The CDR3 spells CSVTREEETQYF. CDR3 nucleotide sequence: TGCAGCGTTACCAGGGAGGAAGAGACCCAGTACTTC.

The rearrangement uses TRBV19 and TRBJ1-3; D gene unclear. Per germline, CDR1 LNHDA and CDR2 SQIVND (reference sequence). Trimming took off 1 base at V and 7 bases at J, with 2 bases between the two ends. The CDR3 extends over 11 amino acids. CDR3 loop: CASSIGNTIYF. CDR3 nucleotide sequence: TGTGCCAGTAGTATAGGGAACACCATATATTTT.

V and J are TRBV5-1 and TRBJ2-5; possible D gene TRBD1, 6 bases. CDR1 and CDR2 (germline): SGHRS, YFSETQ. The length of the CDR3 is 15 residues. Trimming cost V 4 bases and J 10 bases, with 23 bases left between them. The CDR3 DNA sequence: TGCGCCAGCAGCCCCCTGGCGGCTACCCAAGGGGGCCAGTACTTC. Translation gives CASSPLAATQGGQYF.

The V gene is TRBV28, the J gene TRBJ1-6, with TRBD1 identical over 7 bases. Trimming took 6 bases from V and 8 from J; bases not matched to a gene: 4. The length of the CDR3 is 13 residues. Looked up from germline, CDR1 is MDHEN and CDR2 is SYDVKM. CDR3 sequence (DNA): TGTGCCAGCAGGGGGACAGCCCATTCACCCCTCCACTTT. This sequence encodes CASRGTAHSPLHF. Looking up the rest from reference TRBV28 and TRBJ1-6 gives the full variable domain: DVKVTQSSRYLVKRTGEKVFLECVQDMDHENMFWYRQDPGLGLRLIYFSYDVKMKEKGDIPEGYSVSREKKERFSLILESASTNQTSMYLCASRGTAHSPLHFGNGTRLTVT.

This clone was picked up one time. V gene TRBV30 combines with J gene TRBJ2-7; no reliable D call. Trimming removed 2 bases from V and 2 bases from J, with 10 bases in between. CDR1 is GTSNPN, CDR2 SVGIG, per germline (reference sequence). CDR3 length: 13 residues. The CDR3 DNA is TGTGCCTGGAGTATGCTTTTACCCTACGAGCAGTACTTC. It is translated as CAWSMLLPYEQYF.

Here the CDR3 reads CASSDGQGAPEAFF. The CDR3 DNA sequence: TGTGCCAGCAGCGACGGACAGGGGGCCCCTGAAGCTTTCTTT. The rearrangement uses TRBV9 and TRBJ1-1; 11 bases map to TRBD1. Germline CDR1 is SGDLS and CDR2 is YYNGEE. This CDR3 contains 14 residues. V gave up 3 bases and J gave up 6 bases; unmatched junction bases: 4.

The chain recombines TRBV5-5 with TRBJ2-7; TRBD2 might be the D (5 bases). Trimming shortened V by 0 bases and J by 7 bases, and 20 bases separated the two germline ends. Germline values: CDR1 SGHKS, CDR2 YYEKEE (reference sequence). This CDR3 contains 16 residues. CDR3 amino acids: CASSLDPTGWPREQYF. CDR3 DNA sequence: TGTGCCAGCAGCTTGGACCCGACGGGATGGCCGCGGGAGCAGTACTTC.

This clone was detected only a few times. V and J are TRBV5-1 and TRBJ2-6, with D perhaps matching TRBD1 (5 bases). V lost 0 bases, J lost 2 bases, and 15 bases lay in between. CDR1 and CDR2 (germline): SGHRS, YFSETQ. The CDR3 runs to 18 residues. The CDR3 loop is CASSLEGAQSTGANVLTF. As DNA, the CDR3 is TGCGCCAGCAGCTTGGAAGGGGCCCAAAGCACTGGGGCCAACGTCCTGACTTTC.

The CDR3 region has the DNA TGTGCCAGCAGAAAGACGGGATCTACAGATACGCAGTATTTT. Translation: CASRKTGSTDTQYF. The chain recombines TRBV6-1 with TRBJ2-3; perhaps TRBD2 as D (5 bases). Germline V CDR1 and CDR2: MNHNS, SASEGT. Trimming stripped 6 bases from V and 3 bases from J, with 13 bases between. This CDR3 has 14 amino acids.

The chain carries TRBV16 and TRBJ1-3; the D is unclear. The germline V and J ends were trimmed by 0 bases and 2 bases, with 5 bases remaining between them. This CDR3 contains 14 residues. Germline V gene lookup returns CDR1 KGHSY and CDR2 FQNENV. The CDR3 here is CASSQSSPGNTIYF. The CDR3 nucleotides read TGTGCCAGCAGCCAATCCTCACCTGGAAACACCATATATTTT.

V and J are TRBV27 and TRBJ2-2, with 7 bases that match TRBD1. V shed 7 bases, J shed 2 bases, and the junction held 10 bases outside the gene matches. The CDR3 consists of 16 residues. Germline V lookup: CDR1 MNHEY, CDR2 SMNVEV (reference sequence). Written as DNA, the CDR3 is TGTGCCAGCACCTACTCCGGGACAGCAAACACCGGGGAGCTGTTTTTT. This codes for CASTYSGTANTGELFF.

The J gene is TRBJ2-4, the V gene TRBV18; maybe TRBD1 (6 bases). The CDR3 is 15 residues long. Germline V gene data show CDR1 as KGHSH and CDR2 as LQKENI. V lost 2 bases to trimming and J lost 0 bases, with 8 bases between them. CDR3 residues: CASSPLDRAKNIQYF. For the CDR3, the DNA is TGTGCCAGCTCACCATTGGACAGAGCCAAAAACATTCAGTACTTC. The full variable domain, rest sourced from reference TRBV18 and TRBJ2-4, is NAGVMQNPRHLVRRRGQEARLRCSPMKGHSHVYWYRQLPEEGLKFMVYLQKENIIDESGMPKERFSAEFPKEGPSILRIQQVVRGDSAAYFCASSPLDRAKNIQYFGAGTRLSVL.

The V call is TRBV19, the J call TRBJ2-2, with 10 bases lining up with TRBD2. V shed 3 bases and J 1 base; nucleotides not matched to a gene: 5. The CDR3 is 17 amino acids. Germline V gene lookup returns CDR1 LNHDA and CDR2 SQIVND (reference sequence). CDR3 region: CASSIDVAGGNTGELFF. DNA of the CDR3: TGTGCCAGTAGTATCGATGTAGCGGGAGGGAACACCGGGGAGCTGTTTTTT.

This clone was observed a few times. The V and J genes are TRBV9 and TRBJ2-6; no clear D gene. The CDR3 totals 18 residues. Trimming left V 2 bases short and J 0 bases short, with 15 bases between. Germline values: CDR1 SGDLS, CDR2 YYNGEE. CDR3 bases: TGTGCCAGCAGCGTCAGTCCAGTTTCTGTCTCTGGGGCCAACGTCCTGACTTTC. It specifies CASSVSPVSVSGANVLTF. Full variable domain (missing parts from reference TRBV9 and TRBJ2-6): DSGVTQTPKHLITATGQRVTLRCSPRSGDLSVYWYQQSLDQGLQFLIQYYNGEERAKGNILERFSAQQFPDLHSELNLSSLELGDSALYFCASSVSPVSVSGANVLTFGAGSRLTVL.

CDR3 in DNA: TGTGCCACCAGCGGGGACAGCCAAAACTATGGCTACACCTTC. It codes for CATSGDSQNYGYTF. The chain uses TRBV15 and TRBJ1-2; TRBD1 agrees at 7 bases. Trimming took 5 bases from V and 2 from J; bases not matched to a gene: 5. The CDR3 has 14 residues. Per germline, CDR1 LNHNV and CDR2 YYDKDF (reference sequence).

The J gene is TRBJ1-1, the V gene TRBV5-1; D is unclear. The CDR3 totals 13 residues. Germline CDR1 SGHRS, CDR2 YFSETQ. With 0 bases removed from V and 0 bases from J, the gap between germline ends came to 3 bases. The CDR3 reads CASSLDVNTEAFF. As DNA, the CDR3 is TGCGCCAGCAGCTTGGATGTGAACACTGAAGCTTTCTTT.

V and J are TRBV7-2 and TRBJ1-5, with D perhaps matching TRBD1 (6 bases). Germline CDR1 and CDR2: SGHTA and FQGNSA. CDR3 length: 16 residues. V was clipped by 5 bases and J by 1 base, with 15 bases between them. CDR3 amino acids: CASSPQAGQSNQPQHF. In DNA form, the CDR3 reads TGTGCCAGCAGCCCTCAAGCTGGACAGAGCAATCAGCCCCAGCATTTT.

The DNA of the CDR3 is TGTGCCAGCAGCTTAGTAGGGGGAGCAGAAGAGACCCAGTACTTC. Translating gives CASSLVGGAEETQYF. The chain combines TRBV11-2 with TRBJ2-5; weak D call: TRBD1 (6 bases). This CDR3 contains 15 residues. Germline CDR1 and CDR2: SGHAT and FQNNGV. Trimming shortened V by 1 base and J by 3 bases, and 12 bases separated the two germline ends.

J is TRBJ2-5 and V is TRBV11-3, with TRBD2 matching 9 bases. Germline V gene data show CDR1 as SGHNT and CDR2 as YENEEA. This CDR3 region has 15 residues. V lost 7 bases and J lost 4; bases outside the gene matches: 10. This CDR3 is CASTLGGREGETQYF. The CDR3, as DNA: TGTGCCAGCACCCTAGGGGGGCGGGAGGGAGAGACCCAGTACTTC. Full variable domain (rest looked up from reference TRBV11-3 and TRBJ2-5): EAGVVQSPRYKIIEKKQPVAFWCNPISGHNTLYWYLQNLGQGPELLIRYENEEAVDDSQLPKDRFSAERLKGVDSTLKIQPAELGDSAVYLCASTLGGREGETQYFGPGTRLLVL.

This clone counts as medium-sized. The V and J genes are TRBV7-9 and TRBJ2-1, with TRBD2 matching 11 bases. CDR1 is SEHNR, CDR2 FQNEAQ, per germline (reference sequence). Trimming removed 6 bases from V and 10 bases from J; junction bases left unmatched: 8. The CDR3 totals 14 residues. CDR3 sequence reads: CASSLTGTSGEQFF. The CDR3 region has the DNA TGTGCCAGCAGTTTGACCGGGACTAGCGGAGAGCAGTTCTTC.

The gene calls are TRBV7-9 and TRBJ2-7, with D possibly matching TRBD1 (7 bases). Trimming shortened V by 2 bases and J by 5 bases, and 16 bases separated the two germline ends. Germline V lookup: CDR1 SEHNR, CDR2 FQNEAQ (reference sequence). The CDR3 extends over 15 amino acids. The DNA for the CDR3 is TGTGCCAGCAGCTTATTGTCTACAGGGGAGGACGAGCAGTACGTC. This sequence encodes CASSLLSTGEDEQYV.